These T cell receptor beta chains were read from a single sample in a study of cytomegalovirus exposure and HLA in healthy donors. Clones were sequenced by immunoSEQ multiplex PCR, and TCRdb holds only the in-frame ones, with some missing. Counted here are about 220,000 clones, roughly 70% occurring once; the ten biggest clones make up roughly 2%. Sequencing input: PBMCs. The receptor source for this set is a woman aged 25-40 years in good health and CMV-seronegative. Each CDR3 is given with its conserved first and last residue.

TRBV5-1	TRBJ2-7	16	CASSLGPLRGSYEQYF
TRBV19	TRBJ1-2	13	CASSAGAACGYTF
TRBV7-9	TRBJ2-1	12	CASSRGGNEQFF
TRBV19	TRBJ2-1	13	CASRGQGYNEQFF
TRBV6-6	TRBJ1-1	13	CASSSGEIVEAFF
TRBV7-9	TRBJ1-4	14	CASSLNGGREKLFF
TRBV10-3	TRBJ2-3	15	CAISVGLADTDTQYF
TRBV5-6	TRBJ1-1	16	CASSYGQGSMNTEAFF
TRBV25-1	TRBJ1-2	16	CASSRDSGFATYGYTF
TRBV23-1	TRBJ2-3	15	CAIFLVGHCTDTQYF
TRBV19	TRBJ1-5	14	CASTPRRDNQPQHF
TRBV6-6	TRBJ2-7	13	CASSYRDSYEQYF
TRBV5-8	TRBJ1-1	16	CASTPRRTGPSRVAFF
TRBV5-4	TRBJ2-5	17	CASSHERLAGGQETQYF
TRBV13	TRBJ2-1	15	CASSLGTEGYNEQFF
TRBV7-6	TRBJ1-2	13	CASSLGGQDGYTF
TRBV4-1	TRBJ1-6	14	CASSPTGENSPLHF
TRBV27	TRBJ2-7	15	CASSFANYVWSEQYF
TRBV7-9	TRBJ1-2	12	CASSDRGAGYTF